Listed here are 5 T cell receptor beta chains from one sample, sequenced in a study of beta chain features in type 1 diabetes. Study-wide results and limits: Type 1 diabetes patients had TCRB CDR3s that were shorter (moderately but significantly so) in all four CD4+ subsets.

Reverse transcription of all isolated RNA meant that expressed TCRB transcripts were sequenced. Data came from immunoSEQ multiplex PCR; TCRdb stores just in-frame clones and leaves some out. The sample records under 250,000 clones, roughly 14% being singletons. These receptors have no identified antigens. The sample taken for sequencing was naive CD4+ T cells from blood. These receptors were collected from a man aged 30 to 39 with type 1 diabetes.

In its sample, this clone was seen a few times. V is TRBV27 and J is TRBJ1-4; the match to TRBD1 covers 7 bases. After removal of 11 bases from V and 2 bases from J, the junction contained 11 bases not matched to a gene. There are 15 residues in the CDR3. Germline V gives CDR1 MNHEY, CDR2 SMNVEV (reference sequence). CDR3: CAAGGSFSTNEKLFF. DNA of the CDR3: TGTGCCGCAGGGGGGAGTTTCTCGACTAATGAAAAACTGTTTTTT.

The chain joins TRBV9 to TRBJ1-1; TRBD1 agrees at 8 bases. Germline CDR1 SGDLS, CDR2 YYNGEE. Trimming removed 4 bases from V and 1 base from J; junction bases left unmatched: 12. The CDR3 contains 17 residues. CDR3: CASSPLQGQGANTEAFF. CDR3 bases: TGTGCCAGCAGCCCCCTTCAAGGGCAGGGGGCGAACACTGAAGCTTTCTTT.

This rearrangement joins TRBV7-9 to TRBJ2-5; D is perhaps TRBD1 (5 bases). The CDR3 consists of 13 residues. Trimming took 7 bases from V and 1 from J, leaving 10 bases between them. CDR1 is SEHNR, CDR2 FQNEAQ, per germline (reference sequence). This CDR3 is CASKRGSQETQYF. The CDR3 DNA reads as TGTGCCAGCAAAAGGGGCAGCCAAGAGACCCAGTACTTC.

This clone has more than one count but fewer than ten. The V gene is TRBV7-9, the J gene TRBJ2-3, with 11 bases lining up with TRBD2. The CDR3 is 15 residues long. J was trimmed by 4 bases and V by 3 bases; bases with no gene match: 3. Germline assignment: CDR1 SEHNR and CDR2 FQNEAQ (reference sequence). The DNA for the CDR3 is TGTGCCAGCAGCTTTACTAGCGGGAGTCCAGATACGCAGTATTTT. It specifies CASSFTSGSPDTQYF.

This clone appeared a few times. The chain joins TRBV15 to TRBJ2-7, with D unclear. The ends were cut back, 2 bases at V and 6 bases at J, with 14 bases in the middle. The CDR3 is made up of 14 amino acids. Germline V lookup: CDR1 LNHNV, CDR2 YYDKDF (reference sequence). This chain's CDR3 is CATSRSPHAGEQYF. The CDR3, as DNA: TGTGCCACCAGCAGATCCCCTCACGCAGGCGAGCAGTACTTC.